These 5 T cell receptor beta chains came from one sample sequenced in a study of post-analysis software for immune sequencing data. Sequencing libraries made from TCR beta cDNA carried unique molecular identifiers. Each CDR3 protein is one row after TCRdb ran MiXCR on the PCR reads. The sample records hundreds of thousands of distinct CDR3 sequences, around 27% being singletons. General study points: Patients carried roughly 5 TRBV segments more frequently than controls did, and TRBV5-6, TRBV5-1 and TRBV20-1 were among them.

Their cognate antigens are unknown. The sample was blood. These receptors originate from a girl between 10 and 17 years old with multiple sclerosis.

The CDR3 region has the DNA TGTGCCAGCAGTTACCTGGGACAGAGGAACTATGGCTACACCTTC. This encodes CASSYLGQRNYGYTF. J is TRBJ1-2 and V is TRBV6-2 or TRBV6-3, with TRBD1 matching over 7 bases. After removal of 2 bases from V and 2 bases from J, the junction contained 5 bases not matched to a gene. Looked up from germline, CDR1 is MNHEY and CDR2 is SVGEGT. This CDR3 has 15 residues.

This clonotype was detected only a few times. Compared with germline, one end of the junction differs, possibly owing to a read error. V and J are TRBV10-2 and TRBJ1-2; 7 bases line up with TRBD1. Per germline, CDR1 WSHSY and CDR2 SAAADI. There are 13 residues in the CDR3. Here the CDR3 DNA reads TGCGCCAGCAGTGACAGGGGGAACTATGGCTGCACCTTC. Residues: CASSDRGNYGCTF.

This sequence joins TRBV12-3 or TRBV12-4 and TRBJ1-2; D may be TRBD1 (5 bases). The ends were cut back, 10 bases at V and 8 bases at J, with 17 bases in the middle. The CDR3 spans 12 residues. The CDR3 DNA is TGTGCCACCGCGTGGGGGGGAAGCGGCTACACCTTC. Translation gives CATAWGGSGYTF.

This clonotype was seen more than once but under ten times. The chain uses TRBV5-1 and TRBJ2-7, with TRBD2 as a possible D gene (5 bases). The CDR3 is 14 amino acids. The V gene's germline CDR1 is SGHRS and CDR2 YFSETQ. The ends were cut back, 6 bases at V and 0 bases at J, with 13 bases in the middle. The CDR3 reads CASTKAGLSYEQYF. Written as DNA, the CDR3 is TGCGCCAGCACCAAGGCGGGCCTCTCCTACGAGCAGTACTTC.

The rearrangement links TRBV4-1 to TRBJ2-5; tentatively, D is TRBD2 (6 bases). The germline V gene has CDR1 MGHRA and CDR2 YSYEKL. The CDR3 covers 18 residues. Between the trimmed V and J ends, which lost 0 bases and 11 bases, there was a span of 28 bases. The CDR3 DNA reads as TGCGCCAGCAGCCAAGATGGATCGATGTCGGGAGCCCACAATGAGCAGTACTTC. Protein product: CASSQDGSMSGAHNEQYF.